These T cell receptor beta chains were read from a single sample in a study of shared clonotypes between healthy human individuals. The protocol was immunoSEQ multiplex PCR, while the TCRdb copy is restricted to in-frame clones and leaves out a portion. The sample consists of millions of clones, about 95% of them appearing once. The sample consisted of naive CD8+ T cells sorted from blood. These receptors were obtained from a man younger than 35 in good health. Each CDR3 is given with its conserved first and last residue. The D gene is left open where the match is weak. Rows may omit the clone size; those that give it use once, few, many or a size class.

D gene	V gene	J gene	clone size	CDR3 protein	CDR3 DNA
.	TRBV9	TRBJ1-2	.	CASSAATVLYGYTF	TGTGCCAGCAGCGCGGCGACGGTCCTCTATGGCTACACCTTC
.	TRBV28	TRBJ2-7	.	CASSLHRVSYEQYF	TGTGCCAGCAGTTTACACCGGGTCTCCTACGAGCAGTACTTC
.	TRBV28	TRBJ2-4	.	CASSFSLREAKNIQYF	TGTGCCAGCAGTTTTTCCCTCCGGGAAGCCAAAAACATTCAGTACTTC
.	TRBV9	TRBJ2-7	.	CASSAQGMGGYEQYF	TGTGCCAGCAGCGCACAAGGGATGGGGGGCTACGAGCAGTACTTC
TRBD2	TRBV11-2	TRBJ2-7	.	CASSLGLVYEQYF	TGTGCCAGCAGCCTCGGACTAGTCTACGAGCAGTACTTC
.	TRBV13	TRBJ2-5	.	CASSLVTSTFEETQYF	TGTGCCAGCAGCTTAGTAACGTCTACCTTTGAGGAGACCCAGTACTTC
TRBD2	TRBV6-5	TRBJ2-1	.	CASSRGGSSYNEQFF	TGTGCCAGCAGCCGCGGGGGGAGCTCCTACAATGAGCAGTTCTTC
.	TRBV2	TRBJ2-7	.	CASSEFEPYEQYF	TGTGCCAGCAGTGAATTTGAACCCTACGAGCAGTACTTC
.	TRBV27	TRBJ2-7	.	CASSLSGGLAYEQYF	TGTGCCAGCAGTTTATCGGGAGGCCTAGCCTACGAGCAGTACTTC
TRBD1	TRBV11-3	TRBJ1-1	.	CASSLDQGANTEAFF	TGTGCCAGCAGCTTAGATCAGGGGGCGAACACTGAAGCTTTCTTT
TRBD1	TRBV7-9	TRBJ2-6	once	CASSHPAGTGESGANVLTF	TGTGCCAGCAGCCACCCGGCCGGGACAGGGGAGTCTGGGGCCAACGTCCTGACTTTC
TRBD1	TRBV6-1	TRBJ1-5	.	CASSEATGWQPQHF	TGTGCCAGCAGTGAAGCGACAGGGTGGCAGCCCCAGCATTTT
TRBD1	TRBV19	TRBJ2-7	.	CASSIEGGQGINEQYF	TGTGCCAGTAGTATAGAGGGGGGACAGGGGATCAACGAGCAGTACTTC
.	TRBV6-1	TRBJ2-3	.	CASREDSLSTDTQYF	TGTGCCAGCAGAGAGGACAGTCTGAGCACAGATACGCAGTATTTT
.	TRBV28	TRBJ2-5	.	CASSLSQEGVKETQYF	TGTGCCAGCAGTTTATCTCAGGAAGGGGTGAAAGAGACCCAGTACTTC
TRBD1	TRBV10-3	TRBJ2-1	.	CAISESIRDSTHEQFF	TGTGCCATCAGTGAGTCGATAAGGGACAGTACCCATGAGCAGTTCTTC
.	TRBV7-9	TRBJ2-7	.	CASSLAGAALYEQYF	TGTGCCAGCAGCTTAGCTGGGGCCGCGCTCTACGAGCAGTACTTC
TRBD2	TRBV9	TRBJ2-7	.	CASSPLGTSGSRAREQYF	TGTGCCAGCAGCCCCCTAGGTACTAGCGGGAGTAGGGCTCGCGAGCAGTACTTC
.	TRBV7-9	TRBJ2-2	few	CASSQDGYTGELFF	TGTGCCAGCAGCCAAGACGGGTACACCGGGGAGCTGTTTTTT
TRBD2	TRBV6-5	TRBJ2-1	.	CASSSEREGLFEQFF	TGTGCCAGCAGTAGTGAGCGGGAGGGCCTTTTTGAGCAGTTCTTC
.	TRBV7-2	TRBJ1-1	.	CASSLGGGLAFF	TGTGCCAGCAGCTTAGGGGGGGGATTAGCTTTCTTT
TRBD1	TRBV6-5	TRBJ2-7	.	CASSYSTGVTSYEQYF	TGTGCCAGCAGTTACTCGACAGGGGTAACGTCCTACGAGCAGTACTTC
TRBD1	TRBV14	TRBJ2-7	.	CASSQERVNRGGEQYF	TGTGCCAGCAGCCAGGAAAGGGTCAACAGGGGCGGGGAGCAGTACTTC
.	TRBV6-1	TRBJ1-2	.	CASSEALPGELSSANYGYTF	TGTGCCAGCAGTGAAGCGCTTCCAGGGGAATTGAGCTCAGCTAACTATGGCTACACCTTC
.	TRBV7-3	TRBJ1-1	.	CASSLIPDQKAFF	TGTGCCAGCAGCTTAATCCCTGACCAAAAAGCTTTCTTT
.	TRBV5-1	TRBJ2-5	once	CASSPPNSETQYF	TGCGCCAGCAGCCCCCCGAATTCAGAGACCCAGTACTTC
.	TRBV10-1	TRBJ2-7	.	CASSEGGPSLGEQYF	TGCGCCAGCAGTGAGGGGGGGCCGTCACTGGGCGAGCAGTACTTC
.	TRBV5-1	TRBJ1-1	.	CASSLAGGTHTEAFF	TGCGCCAGCAGCTTGGCTGGGGGGACGCACACTGAAGCTTTCTTT
.	TRBV4-3	TRBJ2-7	.	CASSQDRDRRYEQYF	TGCGCCAGCAGCCAAGACCGAGACAGGCGCTACGAGCAGTACTTC
.	TRBV7-2	TRBJ2-7	.	CASSLDSRGLYEQYF	TGTGCCAGCAGTCTTGACAGTCGGGGGCTTTACGAGCAGTACTTC
.	TRBV10-3	TRBJ2-7	.	CAISESQSGVNEQYF	TGTGCCATCAGTGAGTCGCAGTCAGGGGTAAACGAGCAGTACTTC
.	TRBV5-4	TRBJ2-1	.	CASSWDNEQFF	TGTGCCAGCAGCTGGGACAATGAGCAGTTCTTC